This entry lists 26 T cell receptor beta chains sequenced from one sample in a study of Graves' ophthalmopathy and Graves' hyperthyroidism. RNA transcripts provided the template for amplifying TCR beta CDR3 regions. RT-PCR with HTBI primers came first, then second-round multiplex PCR. TCRdb re-analysed the multiplex PCR reads in MiXCR, keeping a single row per CDR3 protein. The profile covers under 400,000 distinct CDR3 sequences, with roughly 17% appearing a single time and over 9% taken by the ten largest. Sequencing was done on a sample of peripheral blood. Source of these receptors: an adult man with Graves' ophthalmopathy.

At least ten counts were recorded for this clonotype. The chain has TRBV5-6 and TRBJ1-3, with a possible D match to TRBD1 (6 bases). There are 16 residues in the CDR3. V was clipped by 3 bases and J by 0 bases, with 13 bases between them. The germline gives CDR1 SGHDT, CDR2 YYEEEE. Written as DNA, the CDR3 is TGTGCCAGCAGCTCCCGGGACACCCACTCTGGAAACACCATATATTTT. It yields the protein CASSSRDTHSGNTIYF.

This clonotype was found many times. The gene calls are TRBV30 and TRBJ1-2, with D possibly matching TRBD1 (6 bases). Trimming removed 3 bases at V and 2 bases at J, with 13 bases between. CDR1 is GTSNPN and CDR2 is SVGIG in the germline V gene (reference sequence). The CDR3 is made up of 14 amino acids. Here the CDR3 reads CAWRPQGSNYGYTF. Here the CDR3 DNA reads TGTGCCTGGAGGCCTCAGGGGTCGAACTATGGCTACACCTTC.

The chain carries TRBV29-1 and TRBJ2-2, with unresolved D. Germline V gene lookup returns CDR1 SQVTM and CDR2 ANQGSEA. Trimming shortened V by 5 bases and J by 10 bases, and 11 bases separated the two germline ends. The CDR3 spans 11 residues. The CDR3 loop is CSVLVWAELFF. CDR3 DNA: TGCAGCGTTCTCGTTTGGGCGGAGCTGTTTTTT.

There are many counts of this clonotype. CDR3: CSARVGTSLGEQYF. The CDR3 region has the DNA TGCAGTGCTAGGGTAGGGACTAGCCTGGGGGAGCAGTACTTC. The chain links TRBV20-1 to TRBJ2-7; 9 nucleotides line up with TRBD2. The CDR3 is made up of 14 amino acids. V shed 3 bases and J 7 bases; nucleotides not matched to a gene: 10. CDR1 is DFQATT and CDR2 is SNEGSKA in the germline V gene (reference sequence).

This clonotype has at least ten counts. The rearrangement uses TRBV19 and TRBJ2-5, with 9 bases identical to TRBD1. Germline V lookup: CDR1 LNHDA, CDR2 SQIVND (reference sequence). CDR3 length: 15 amino acids. V trimming: 4 bases; J trimming: 4 bases; junction bases outside the gene matches: 7. The CDR3 nucleotides read TGTGCCAGTAGTAGACAGACAGGGGGTTCAGAGACCCAGTACTTC. Its translation is CASSRQTGGSETQYF.

This clonotype was observed many times. The genes are TRBV6-5 and TRBJ2-2; D is possibly TRBD1 (6 bases). The CDR3 length is 16 residues. CDR1 and CDR2 from the germline V gene are MNHEY and SVGAGI. Between the trimmed V and J ends, which lost 0 bases and 2 bases, there was a span of 10 bases. CDR3 in DNA: TGTGCCAGCAGTTACTCGTCCGGGACAAACACCGGGGAGCTGTTTTTT. It encodes CASSYSSGTNTGELFF.

This clonotype was seen at least ten times. The chain is built from TRBV29-1 and TRBJ2-5; 7 bases line up with TRBD1. The CDR3 extends over 12 amino acids. V gave up 5 bases and J gave up 4 bases; unmatched junction bases: 4. The germline CDR1 and CDR2 sequences are SQVTM and ANQGSEA. In nucleotides, the CDR3 is TGCAGCGTTTACAGGGGCGGAGAGACCCAGTACTTC. It yields the protein CSVYRGGETQYF.

This clonotype was counted ten times or more. The V and J genes are TRBV30 and TRBJ2-4; D perhaps matches TRBD1 (6 bases). Trimming removed 0 bases at V and 5 bases at J, with 11 bases between. Looked up from germline, CDR1 is GTSNPN and CDR2 is SVGIG (reference sequence). The CDR3 covers 14 residues. The CDR3 sequence: CAWSVLDRENIQYF. The CDR3 DNA reads TGTGCCTGGAGTGTACTGGACAGAGAAAACATTCAGTACTTC.

Comments on this clonotype: This clone may be a read error of a much larger clone one base away. The chain couples TRBV6-2 or TRBV6-3 to TRBJ2-7; D might be TRBD2 (5 bases). The CDR3 contains 14 residues. Germline loops: CDR1 MNHEY, CDR2 SVGEGT. Trimming stripped 10 bases from V and 0 bases from J, with 16 bases between. CDR3 loop: CATRDPVLSYEQYF. The CDR3 DNA is TGTGCCACCCGGGATCCCGTGCTCTCCTACGAGCAGTACTTC.

The chain links TRBV5-1 to TRBJ1-1, with TRBD1 as a possible D gene (6 bases). The CDR3 extends over 16 amino acids. Trimming pared 0 bases from V and 4 bases from J, leaving 16 bases between. Germline-derived CDR1 and CDR2 are SGHRS and YFSETQ. CDR3 nucleotide sequence: TGCGCCAGCAGCTTGGAGGCCGACAGGTATCTCACTGAAGCTTTCTTT. This translates into CASSLEADRYLTEAFF.

Ten or more counts support this clonotype. The chain combines TRBV6-2 or TRBV6-3 with TRBJ1-1; D ambiguous. With 1 base removed from V and 4 bases from J, the gap between germline ends came to 25 bases. This CDR3 contains 19 residues. In germline, CDR1 is MNHEY, CDR2 SVGEGT. CDR3 sequence reads: CASSYYTGRRVQRGTEAFF. The DNA of the CDR3 is TGTGCCAGCAGTTACTATACCGGGAGAAGGGTCCAGCGGGGCACTGAAGCTTTCTTT.

This clonotype was recorded at least ten times. This rearrangement joins TRBV5-1 to TRBJ2-7; D is undetermined. This CDR3 comprises 14 residues. Germline assignment: CDR1 SGHRS and CDR2 YFSETQ. Trimming stripped 2 bases from V and 0 bases from J, with 9 bases between. The CDR3 DNA reads TGCGCCAGCAGCTTTGGAGCTTCCTCCTACGAGCAGTACTTC. This translates into CASSFGASSYEQYF.

The V and J genes are TRBV20-1 and TRBJ1-5; no firm D call. Germline CDR1 is DFQATT and CDR2 is SNEGSKA (reference sequence). The V gene lost 0 bases and the J gene lost 6 bases, with 15 bases spanning the gap. The CDR3 has 15 residues. Here the CDR3 DNA reads TGCAGTGCTAGAGATCGAGAAAGGCCCGGTCAGCCCCAGCATTTT. As protein: CSARDRERPGQPQHF.

In its sample, this clonotype was seen many times. V gene TRBV10-2 combines with J gene TRBJ2-7; TRBD1 matches at 9 bases. The V and J ends lost 5 bases and 4 bases, in that order; junction bases with no gene match: 9. Per the germline V gene, CDR1 is WSHSY and CDR2 is SAAADI. This CDR3 comprises 15 residues. CDR3 nucleotides: TGCGCCAGCAGTCCAACAGGGGGCCGGAGGTACGAGCAGTACTTC. It yields the protein CASSPTGGRRYEQYF.

Ten or more counts support this clonotype. In this CDR3 the conserved last residue, phenylalanine or tryptophan, is missing, so a read error is likely. This chain connects TRBV7-2 to TRBJ1-2; D unclear. The V and J ends lost 0 bases and 8 bases respectively, with 7 bases between them. CDR3 size: 12 residues. Germline CDR1 SGHTA, CDR2 FQGNSA. CDR3 DNA: TGTGCCAGCAGCTTAGCTCGGGCGGGCTACACCATC. Protein sequence: CASSLARAGYTI.

This clonotype was seen many times. The CDR3 loop is CASSRLTGQEGYEQYF. The CDR3 bases are TGTGCCAGCAGCCGTCTTACGGGGCAGGAAGGCTACGAGCAGTACTTC. V gene TRBV7-8 combines with J gene TRBJ2-7; D is tentatively TRBD1 or TRBD2 (5 bases each). Germline V gives CDR1 SGHVS, CDR2 FQNEAQ. The CDR3 spans 16 residues. V dropped 5 bases and J dropped 3 bases, with 20 bases sitting between them.

The chain has TRBV20-1 and TRBJ2-7; 11 nucleotides align to TRBD2. Germline CDR1 DFQATT, CDR2 SNEGSKA (reference sequence). The V and J ends lost 6 bases and 4 bases, in that order; junction bases with no gene match: 5. The CDR3 is made up of 13 amino acids. This chain's CDR3 is CSATSGSFYEQYF. The CDR3 bases are TGCAGTGCAACTAGCGGGAGTTTTTACGAGCAGTACTTC.

This clonotype was counted many times. This chain joins TRBV30 and TRBJ1-1, with D perhaps TRBD1 (5 bases). CDR3 length: 14 residues. The germline V gene has CDR1 GTSNPN and CDR2 SVGIG (reference sequence). The V gene lost 0 bases and the J gene lost 5 bases, with 13 bases spanning the gap. The CDR3 DNA sequence: TGTGCCTGGAGTGTGAGGGGAAGTGGGACTGAAGCTTTCTTT. Translating it yields CAWSVRGSGTEAFF.

Details on this clonotype: This sequence may be a read error, since a much larger clone differs from it by one base. The chain recombines TRBV6-5 with TRBJ2-7; D is unclear. This CDR3 spans 16 amino acids. Germline CDR1 and CDR2: MNHEY and SVGAGI. The V and J ends lost 4 bases and 0 bases respectively, with 16 bases between them. The CDR3 reads CASSSPALGLSYEQYF. The CDR3 region has the DNA TGTGCCAGCAGTTCGCCCGCGCTGGGCCTCTCCTACGAGCAGTACTTC.

This clonotype was found many times. The V gene is TRBV11-2, the J gene TRBJ1-1; weak D call: TRBD1 (6 bases). Per the germline V gene, CDR1 is SGHAT and CDR2 is FQNNGV. This CDR3 is 16 amino acids long. V was pared by 7 bases and J by 3 bases, with 21 bases between. This CDR3 reads CASNSPRGGGYTEAFF. Here the CDR3 DNA reads TGTGCCAGCAACTCACCCCGGGGGGGCGGATACACTGAAGCTTTCTTT.

The rearrangement joins TRBV6-5 to TRBJ2-7; 10 nucleotides agree with TRBD2. The CDR3 is 15 residues long. Germline CDR1 is MNHEY and CDR2 is SVGAGI. V lost 7 bases and J lost 1; bases outside the gene matches: 7. In DNA form, the CDR3 reads TGTGCCAGCATTACGGGACTAGCGAGATCCTACGAGCAGTACTTC. It translates to CASITGLARSYEQYF.

A single count supports this clonotype. The rearrangement joins TRBV7-2 to TRBJ2-7, with TRBD1 matching over 7 bases. The ends lost 5 bases at V and 4 bases at J; junction bases unmatched: 11. The CDR3 covers 15 residues. Germline-derived CDR1 and CDR2 are SGHTA and FQGNSA. CDR3 in DNA: TGTGCCAGCAGCACTACCGGGACAGAGGGATACGAGCAGTACTTC. The encoded protein is CASSTTGTEGYEQYF.

A remark on this clonotype: A much larger clonotype is one base distant, so this may be a read error. The CDR3 sequence: CASSRGAQAPPRETQYF. CDR3 DNA sequence: TGTGCCAGCAGCCGCGGGGCACAAGCCCCTCCCAGGGAGACCCAGTACTTC. The rearrangement uses TRBV9 and TRBJ2-5, with TRBD2 as a possible D gene (6 bases). CDR1 is SGDLS, CDR2 YYNGEE, per germline. CDR3 length: 17 residues. V was shortened by 4 bases and J by 5 bases, with 24 bases between the two germline ends.

This clonotype was observed many times. The genes are TRBV6-1 and TRBJ2-7, with 7 bases that match TRBD1. Germline CDR1 is MNHNS and CDR2 is SASEGT. V lost 6 bases and J lost 1; bases outside the gene matches: 6. The length of the CDR3 is 14 residues. CDR3 loop: CASSDRAVSYEQYF. Written as DNA, the CDR3 is TGTGCCAGCAGCGACAGGGCCGTATCCTACGAGCAGTACTTC.

The sample holds many counts of this clonotype. The chain links TRBV5-1 to TRBJ2-2; D is perhaps TRBD1 (5 bases). Germline CDR1 SGHRS, CDR2 YFSETQ. V lost 4 bases to trimming and J lost 4 bases, with 14 bases between them. The CDR3 loop spans 15 amino acids. The CDR3 loop reads CASSELTGSTGELFF. In DNA form, the CDR3 reads TGCGCCAGCAGCGAACTCACAGGTTCCACCGGGGAGCTGTTTTTT.

This clonotype was seen at least ten times. This rearrangement joins TRBV7-2 to TRBJ2-7; D remains unclear. This CDR3 region has 9 residues. V was clipped by 11 bases and J by 6 bases, with 8 bases between them. Germline V gives CDR1 SGHTA, CDR2 FQGNSA. The CDR3 DNA sequence: TGTGCCCCTCCCCGCGAGCAGTACTTC. Translation: CAPPREQYF.